This TCR beta chain came from a study of blood T cell repertoires in COVID-19. Study-level information: The study drew acute and convalescent COVID-19 samples from the United States, Italy and Spain. From T cells, B-cell-depleted T cells, or PBMCs came the material, which was cDNA or gDNA.

Authors' processing steps: Counts of nucleated cells, estimated from reference gene primer amplification, were obtained. TCRdb keeps only in-frame clones here, not all; method: immunoSEQ multiplex PCR. D and trimming were read from the DNA, whereas the V and J calls and clone size are those reported in that table. The table has about 94,000 clones, 84% seen once. V lost 5 bases and J 4 bases, leaving 18 bases between the germline ends. Germline CDR1 reads LNHDA; CDR2 reads SQIVND (reference sequence). CDR3 length: 16 residues. The clonotype was recovered from a man aged 55 to 69 with acute or convalescent COVID-19. Sequencing was done on a sample of peripheral blood. This sequence joins TRBV19 and TRBJ2-1, with D unclear. CDR3 coding DNA: TGTGCCAGTAGTCCACTCCCTTCGCGCGTGTACAATGAGCAGTTCTTC. It is translated as CASSPLPSRVYNEQFF.